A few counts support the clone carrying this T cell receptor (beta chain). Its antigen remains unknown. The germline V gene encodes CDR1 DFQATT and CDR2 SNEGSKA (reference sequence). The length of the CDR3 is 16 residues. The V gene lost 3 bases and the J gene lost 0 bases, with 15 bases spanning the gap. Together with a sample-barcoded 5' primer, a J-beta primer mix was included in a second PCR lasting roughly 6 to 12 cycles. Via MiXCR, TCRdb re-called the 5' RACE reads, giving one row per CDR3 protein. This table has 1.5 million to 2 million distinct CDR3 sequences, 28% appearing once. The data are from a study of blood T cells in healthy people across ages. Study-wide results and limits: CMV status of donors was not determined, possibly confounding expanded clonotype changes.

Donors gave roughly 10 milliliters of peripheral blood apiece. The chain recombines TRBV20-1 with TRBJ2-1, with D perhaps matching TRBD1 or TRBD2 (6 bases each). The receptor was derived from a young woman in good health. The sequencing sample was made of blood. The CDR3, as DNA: TGCAGTGCTAGGAAGGGGGGCCTCAGCTCCTACAATGAGCAGTTCTTC. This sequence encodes CSARKGGLSSYNEQFF.